This TCR beta chain was documented in a study of Tregs in tolerant kidney transplant recipients. Measured with immunoSEQ multiplex PCR; TCRdb has only the in-frame clones, and not every one. The table lists roughly 52,000 clones, approximately 91% of them singletons. V was pared by 4 bases and J by 0 bases, with 16 bases of the junction left unmatched. The germline gives CDR1 GTSNPN, CDR2 SVGIG (reference sequence). The CDR3 has 21 residues. The nonmyeloablative bone marrow transplants came from related graft donors, with transient mixed chimerism. This sequence joins TRBV30 and TRBJ2-1; 15 bases are a match to TRBD2. This TCR was sampled from a human patient who received a combined kidney and bone marrow transplant. Some T cells could come from the graft donor. The sample was CD8+ T cells from blood (PBMCs), taken 24 months after the transplant. The CDR3 nucleotides read TGTGCCTGGACTATTCCACCGGGACTAGCGGGAGGTTACGGCTCCTACAATGAGCAGTTCTTC. Amino acids: CAWTIPPGLAGGYGSYNEQFF.